Here is one T cell receptor (beta chain) with its context. The specificity of this receptor is unknown. Base quality data are lacking; no much larger clone is found one base away. Explained via the paper, the time point label denotes: persistent/refractory GD, antithyroid drugs over 5 years with positive TRAb. For both TCR sequencing and RNA sequencing, RNA was extracted from PBMCs in TRIzol. The diagnosis of Graves' disease followed American Thyroid Association guidelines. The patients came from an endocrinology department in Xi'an, China. Each patient gave around 9.2 milliliters of peripheral blood, collected in an EDTA anticoagulant tube. Ficoll Paque Plus density gradient separation was used to isolate PBMCs, and no additional T cell sorting was done. An Agilent 2100 Bioanalyzer and agarose gel were used to check RNA quality, and a NanoDrop 2000 was used to measure RNA concentration. The CDR3 goes from the cysteine to the phenylalanine over 13 residues. The entry retains the CDR3 DNA only, 39 bases that are in frame from base 1. Germline trimming amounts to 6 bases on V and 2 bases on J, with 2 as the count of junction bases outside the gene matches. The germline V gene encodes CDR1 DFQATT and CDR2 SNEGSKA (reference sequence).

Library creation used multiplex PCR. The instrument given in TCRdb is Illumina HiSeq 4000. CDR3 regions were amplified by Arm-PCR with iRepertoire HTBI primers to construct TCR beta libraries. PCR products were gel purified before sequencing. Per the authors' processing: Gene usage analysis of CDR3 amino acid clonotypes used the approximately 62 TRBV and some 13 TRBJ segments found across samples. COPE and FqMerger were used to merge filtered high-quality paired reads into contigs. Contigs were aligned with BLAST to IMGT TRBV, TRBD and TRBJ reference genes, and CDR3 was defined per IMGT. Highly expanded clones were defined as clonotypes with a frequency above 0.1%. Shannon entropy served as the measure of repertoire diversity, while the Gini coefficient captured V-J evenness. Clonotypes shared by more than one individual were considered public. The public reads were reanalyzed by TCRdb: fastp trimming at Q25, MiXCR alignment, in-frame beta chains only. Each CDR3 protein appears once, grouped with its most common genes and DNA. These V and J calls derive from TCRdb rather than the authors' analysis. This sample comprises a few hundred thousand distinct CDR3 sequences, 21% of them detected only once. The ten largest clones capture approximately 15% of the sample.

The sample comes from a study of regulatory T cells in long-lasting Graves disease (dated by TCRdb to 2020 to 2023). For the study in its entirety: To count as having persistent Graves' disease, a patient had to have received antithyroid drug treatment for over 5 years with TSH receptor autoantibodies remaining persistently positive. Peripheral blood TCR sequencing and RNA sequencing compared persistent Graves' disease patients with newly diagnosed Graves' disease patients. The study was conducted in China and was registered as a clinical trial. A total of some 35 samples underwent TCR sequencing, from roughly 13 patients with persistent Graves' disease and some 20 patients with newly diagnosed Graves' disease. Persistent Graves' disease patients in the clinical cohort had taken antithyroid drugs for 9 to 11 years on average.

General findings and caveats noted by the study authors: The small sample size was acknowledged by the authors as a limitation that may reduce accuracy. Compared with newly diagnosed patients, patients with persistent Graves' disease had lower TCR Shannon entropy and fewer highly expanded clones, which suggests clonal expansion. Persistent disease showed preferential use of TRBV28, TRBJ1-2 and TRBJ2-5, whereas newly diagnosed disease favored TRBV20-1 and TRBJ2-1. A larger number of public clonotypes was shared among persistent patients (around 3,000) than among newly diagnosed patients (roughly 930). Sequencing and analysis were limited to the TCR beta chain. Peripheral blood alone was examined, since thyroid tissue, which constituted the primary lesion, could not be accessed.

The sequence came from a female donor with Graves disease. Material: peripheral blood mononuclear cells (PBMCs), obtained when the disease was refractory, from a patient treated with antithyroid drugs. The chain employs TRBV20-1 and TRBJ2-7; 12 junctional bases match TRBD2. The CDR3 region reads CSALAGGTYEQYF. In nucleotide form, the sequence is TGCAGTGCACTAGCGGGAGGAACCTACGAGCAGTACTTC.